The entry below describes one T cell receptor beta chain. Reanalyzing the 5' RACE reads, TCRdb keeps one entry per CDR3 protein, without DNA. Found here are over 110,000 distinct CDR3 sequences; the top ten clones hold roughly 2.5%. The data were obtained in a study of monozygotic twins with inflammatory bowel disease. The clonotype was recovered from a human donor with ulcerative colitis or Crohn's disease, or a healthy co-twin of an affected twin (not recorded which). What was sequenced was blood.

Here the CDR3 reads CASSLTRGTYNEQFF. The V gene is TRBV7-7, the J gene TRBJ2-1; TCRdb gives TRBD1 as the D gene, but with no DNA this cannot be confirmed. There are 15 residues in the CDR3. Germline V gene sequence: CDR1 SSHAT, CDR2 FNYEAQ (reference sequence).